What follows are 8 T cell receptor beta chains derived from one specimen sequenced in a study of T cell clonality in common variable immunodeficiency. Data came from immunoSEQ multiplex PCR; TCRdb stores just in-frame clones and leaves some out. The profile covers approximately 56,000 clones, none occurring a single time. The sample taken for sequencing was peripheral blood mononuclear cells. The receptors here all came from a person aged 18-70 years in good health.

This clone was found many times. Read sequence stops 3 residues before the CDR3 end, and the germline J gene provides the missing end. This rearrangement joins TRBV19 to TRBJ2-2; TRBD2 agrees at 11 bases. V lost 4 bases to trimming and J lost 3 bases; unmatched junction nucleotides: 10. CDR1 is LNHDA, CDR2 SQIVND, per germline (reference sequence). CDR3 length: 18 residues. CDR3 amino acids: CASSTTPLAGGYTGELFF. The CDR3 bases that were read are TGTGCCAGTAGTACCACCCCTCTAGCGGGAGGATACACCGGGGAG.

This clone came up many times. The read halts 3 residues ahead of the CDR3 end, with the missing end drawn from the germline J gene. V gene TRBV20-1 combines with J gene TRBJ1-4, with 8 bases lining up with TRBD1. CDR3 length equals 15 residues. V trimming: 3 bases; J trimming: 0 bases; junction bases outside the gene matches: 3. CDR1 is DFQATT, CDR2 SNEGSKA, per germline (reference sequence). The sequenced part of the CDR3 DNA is TGCAGTGCTAGCGCGACAGGGGCAACTAATGAAAAA. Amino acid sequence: CSASATGATNEK. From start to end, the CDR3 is CSASATGATNEKLFF.

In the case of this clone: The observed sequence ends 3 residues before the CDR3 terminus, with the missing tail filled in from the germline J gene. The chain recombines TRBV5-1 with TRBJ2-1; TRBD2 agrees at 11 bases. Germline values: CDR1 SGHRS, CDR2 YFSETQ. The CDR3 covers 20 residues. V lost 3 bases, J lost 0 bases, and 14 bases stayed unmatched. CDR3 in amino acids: CASSSLGVGLAGGSYNEQFF. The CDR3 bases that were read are TGCGCCAGCAGCTCACTTGGGGTGGGCCTAGCGGGGGGCTCCTACAATGAG.

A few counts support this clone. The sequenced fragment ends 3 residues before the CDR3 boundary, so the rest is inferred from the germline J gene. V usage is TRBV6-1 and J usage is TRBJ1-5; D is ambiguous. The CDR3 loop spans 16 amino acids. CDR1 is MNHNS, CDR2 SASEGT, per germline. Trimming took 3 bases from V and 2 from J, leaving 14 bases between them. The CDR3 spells CASSDWPGRRNQPQHF. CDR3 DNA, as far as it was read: TGTGCCAGCAGTGATTGGCCGGGTCGGCGCAATCAGCCC.

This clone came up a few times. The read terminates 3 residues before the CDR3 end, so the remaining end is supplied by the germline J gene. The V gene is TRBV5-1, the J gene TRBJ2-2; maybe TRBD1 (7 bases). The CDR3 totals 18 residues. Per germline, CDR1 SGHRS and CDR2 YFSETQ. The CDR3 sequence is CASSLASGGPLYNSPLFF. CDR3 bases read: TGCGCCAGCAGCTTGGCGTCAGGGGGGCCTCTCTATAATTCACCG.

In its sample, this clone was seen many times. The CDR3 DNA, read in part, is TGCAGTGCTAGAGACGGGGGGGAGCCATACAATGAG. As protein: CSARDGGEPYNE. The whole CDR3 protein reads CSARDGGEPYNEQFF. The chain recombines TRBV20-1 with TRBJ2-1; TRBD2 agrees at 8 bases. The observed sequence ends 3 residues before the CDR3 terminus, with the missing tail filled in from the germline J gene. J was trimmed by 4 bases and V by 0 bases; bases with no gene match: 5. Germline values: CDR1 DFQATT, CDR2 SNEGSKA (reference sequence). The CDR3 sequence is 15 residues long.

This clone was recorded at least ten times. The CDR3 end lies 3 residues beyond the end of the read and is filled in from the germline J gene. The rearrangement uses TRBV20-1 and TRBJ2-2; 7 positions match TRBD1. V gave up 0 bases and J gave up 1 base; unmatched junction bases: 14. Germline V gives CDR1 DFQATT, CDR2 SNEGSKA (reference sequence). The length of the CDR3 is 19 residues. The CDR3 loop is CSARDRGFDRAGNTGELFF. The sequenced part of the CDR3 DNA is TGCAGTGCTAGAGATCGGGGTTTCGACAGGGCTGGGAACACCGGGGAG.

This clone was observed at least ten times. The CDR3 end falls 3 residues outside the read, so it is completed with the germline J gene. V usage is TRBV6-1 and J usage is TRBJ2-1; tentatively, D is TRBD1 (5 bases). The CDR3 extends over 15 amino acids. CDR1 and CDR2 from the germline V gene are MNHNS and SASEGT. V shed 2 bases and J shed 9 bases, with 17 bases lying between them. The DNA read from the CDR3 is TGTGCCAGCAGTGAAAGAATGGAAGGGGTCGGTGAG. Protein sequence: CASSERMEGVGE. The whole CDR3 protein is CASSERMEGVGEQFF.